Listed here is a single T cell receptor beta chain. This sample was taken from a study of shared clonotypes between healthy human individuals. Genomic DNA (from each subset) was split evenly across several immunoSEQ plates. Per sorted-subset replicate PCR, input was approximately 0.2 ug DNA, representing tens of thousands of T cell genomes. TCRdb keeps only in-frame clones here, not all; method: immunoSEQ multiplex PCR. The sample carries roughly 2,500,000 clones, approximately 94% recorded once. The CDR3 extends over 13 amino acids. The germline V gene has CDR1 SGHRS and CDR2 YFSETQ. V was clipped by 1 base and J by 7 bases, with 9 bases between them.

Sequenced sample: naive CD4+ T cells from PBMCs. Noted subset: CD45RA+ positively selected. This TCR came from a man between 18 and 35 years old in good health. Some clones in this sample may be carry-over from other donors' samples. This chain links TRBV5-1 with TRBJ2-1; D may match TRBD1 or TRBD2 (5 bases each). The CDR3, as DNA: TGCGCCAGCAGCTTGCCGGGGCCTAATGAGCAGTTCTTC. It encodes CASSLPGPNEQFF.